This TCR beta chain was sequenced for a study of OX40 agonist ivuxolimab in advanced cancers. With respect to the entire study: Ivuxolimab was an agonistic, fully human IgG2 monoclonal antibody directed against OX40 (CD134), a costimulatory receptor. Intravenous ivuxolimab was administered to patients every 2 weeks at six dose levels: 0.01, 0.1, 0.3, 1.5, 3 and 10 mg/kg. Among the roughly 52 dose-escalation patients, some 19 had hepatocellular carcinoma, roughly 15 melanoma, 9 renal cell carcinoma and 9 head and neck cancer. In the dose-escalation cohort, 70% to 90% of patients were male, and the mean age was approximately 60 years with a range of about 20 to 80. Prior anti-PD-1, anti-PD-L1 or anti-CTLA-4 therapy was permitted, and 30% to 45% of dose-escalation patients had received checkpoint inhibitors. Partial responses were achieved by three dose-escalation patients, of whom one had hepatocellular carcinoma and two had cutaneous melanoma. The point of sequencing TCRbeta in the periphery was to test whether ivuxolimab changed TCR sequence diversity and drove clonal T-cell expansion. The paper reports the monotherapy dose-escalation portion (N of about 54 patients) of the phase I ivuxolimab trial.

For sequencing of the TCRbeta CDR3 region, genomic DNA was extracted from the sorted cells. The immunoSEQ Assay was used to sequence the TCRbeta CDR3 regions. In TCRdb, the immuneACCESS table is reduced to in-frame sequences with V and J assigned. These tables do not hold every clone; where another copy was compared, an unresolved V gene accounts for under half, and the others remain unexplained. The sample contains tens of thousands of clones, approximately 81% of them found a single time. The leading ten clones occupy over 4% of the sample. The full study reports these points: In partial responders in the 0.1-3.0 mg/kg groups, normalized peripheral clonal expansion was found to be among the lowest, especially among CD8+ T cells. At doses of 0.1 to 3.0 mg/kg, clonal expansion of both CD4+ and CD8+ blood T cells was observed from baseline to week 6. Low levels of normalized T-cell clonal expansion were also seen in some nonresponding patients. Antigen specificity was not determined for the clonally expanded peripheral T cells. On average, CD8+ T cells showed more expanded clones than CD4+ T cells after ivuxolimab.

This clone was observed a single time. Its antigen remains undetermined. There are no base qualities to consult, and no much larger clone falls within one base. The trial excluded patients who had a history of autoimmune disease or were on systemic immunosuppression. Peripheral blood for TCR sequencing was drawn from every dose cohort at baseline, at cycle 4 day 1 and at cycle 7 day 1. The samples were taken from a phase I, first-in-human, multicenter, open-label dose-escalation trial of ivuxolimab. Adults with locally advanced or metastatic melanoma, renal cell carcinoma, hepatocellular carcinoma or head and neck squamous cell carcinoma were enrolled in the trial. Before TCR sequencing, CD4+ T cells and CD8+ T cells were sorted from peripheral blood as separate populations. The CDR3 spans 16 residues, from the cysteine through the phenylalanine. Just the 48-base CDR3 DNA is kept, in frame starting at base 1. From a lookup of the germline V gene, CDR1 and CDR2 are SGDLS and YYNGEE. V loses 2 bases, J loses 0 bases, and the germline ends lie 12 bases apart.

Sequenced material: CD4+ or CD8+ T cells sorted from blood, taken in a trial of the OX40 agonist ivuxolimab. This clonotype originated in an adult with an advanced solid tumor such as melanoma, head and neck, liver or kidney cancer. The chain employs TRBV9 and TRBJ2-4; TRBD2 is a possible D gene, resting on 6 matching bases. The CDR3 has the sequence CASSVDGGVAKNIQYF. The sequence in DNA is TGTGCCAGCAGCGTGGACGGGGGTGTAGCCAAAAACATTCAGTACTTC.